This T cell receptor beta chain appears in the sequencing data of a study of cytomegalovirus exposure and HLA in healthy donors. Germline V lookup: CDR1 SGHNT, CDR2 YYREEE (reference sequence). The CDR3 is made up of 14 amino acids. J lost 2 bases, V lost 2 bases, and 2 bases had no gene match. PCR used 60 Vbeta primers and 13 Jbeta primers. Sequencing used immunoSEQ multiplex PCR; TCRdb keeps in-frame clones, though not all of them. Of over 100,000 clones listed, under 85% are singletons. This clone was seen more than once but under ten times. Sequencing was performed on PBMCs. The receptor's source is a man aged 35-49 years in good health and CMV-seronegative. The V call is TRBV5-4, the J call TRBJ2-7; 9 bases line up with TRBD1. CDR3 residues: CASSFGTGPYEQYF. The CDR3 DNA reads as TGTGCCAGCAGCTTCGGGACAGGGCCCTACGAGCAGTACTTC.